Given below is one T cell receptor (beta chain) in context. Germline V gives CDR1 MNHEY, CDR2 SVGAGI. The CDR3 runs to 16 residues. With 1 base clipped from V and 7 bases from J, the junction kept 9 bases outside the gene matches. This entry is derived from a study of blood T cell repertoires in COVID-19. Across the study: Researchers got acute and convalescent COVID-19 samples from the United States, Italy and Spain. PBMCs, B-cell-depleted T cells, or T cells were the source of the cDNA or gDNA that made up the material.

Per the study methods: Reference gene primers were amplified, and this amplification served to estimate nucleated cell counts. The method was immunoSEQ multiplex PCR; TCRdb's version includes in-frame clones alone and lacks a portion of them. The V and J calls and the clone size are those of that table, but D and trimming were determined from the DNA. The repertoire holds around 700,000 clones, over 80% seen once, with approximately 0.3% in the top ten. The V and J genes are TRBV6-5 and TRBJ2-2; TRBD1 matches at 7 bases. The source is a woman younger than 30 with acute or convalescent COVID-19. Sample: peripheral blood. The CDR3 DNA reads TGTGCCAGCAGTTACTGGTTCGGGACAGTAAGCGGGGAGCTGTTTTTT. Translated: CASSYWFGTVSGELFF.